The rows below give T cell receptor beta chains drawn from one sample of a study of technical replicates of blood from several donors. Only in-frame clones appear in the TCRdb table, and some are missing; sequencing was by immunoSEQ multiplex PCR. The sample holds some 80,000 clones, 95% to 97% seen once. Sequenced sample: T cells isolated from PBMCs. All receptors come from a human donor in good health. CDR3s include the opening cysteine and the closing phenylalanine or tryptophan. D genes are given only for firm matches. Clone size is not always given. Where it is, it says once, few, many or a class for expanded clones.

TRBJ1-5,-,TRBD1,TRBV28,CASRVGSGTGGRPQHF,TGTGCCAGCAGAGTGGGATCCGGGACAGGGGGCCGGCCCCAGCATTTT
TRBJ2-3,-,-,TRBV28,CASSPVHLTDTQYF,TGTGCCAGCAGTCCCGTACATCTCACAGATACGCAGTATTTT
TRBJ2-7,-,TRBD2,TRBV5-1,CASSWLSSGVSYEQYF,TGCGCCAGCAGCTGGTTAAGTAGCGGGGTTTCCTACGAGCAGTACTTC
TRBJ1-2,-,-,TRBV2,CASSQDSYGYTF,TGTGCCAGCAGTCAGGACAGCTATGGCTACACCTTC
TRBJ2-7,once,-,TRBV27,CASRVLGSSYEQYF,TGTGCCAGCAGGGTACTAGGGTCCTCCTACGAGCAGTACTTC
TRBJ2-3,-,TRBD1,TRBV18,CASSGTVTDTQYF,TGTGCCAGCTCGGGGACAGTCACAGATACGCAGTATTTT
TRBJ2-2,-,TRBD2,TRBV9,CASSPLGDYHTGELFF,TGTGCCAGCAGCCCGCTGGGGGACTACCACACCGGGGAGCTGTTTTTT
TRBJ2-1,-,-,TRBV6-5,CASSRLPIQYEQFF,TGTGCCAGCAGCCGACTCCCAATACAATATGAGCAGTTCTTC
TRBJ2-7,-,-,TRBV2,CASSEAQGSLTEQYF,TGTGCCAGCAGTGAAGCGCAGGGCAGTCTGACCGAGCAGTACTTC
TRBJ2-2,-,-,TRBV6-4,CASSLEVVTGELFF,TGTGCCAGCAGCCTGGAGGTAGTCACCGGGGAGCTGTTTTTT
TRBJ1-2,-,-,TRBV5-1,CASSLDTGNYGYTF,TGCGCCAGCAGCTTGGATACAGGGAACTATGGCTACACCTTC
TRBJ2-1,-,TRBD1,TRBV5-1,CASSLGPGGIYNEQFF,TGCGCCAGCAGCTTGGGCCCAGGGGGCATTTACAATGAGCAGTTCTTC
TRBJ2-2,-,TRBD1,TRBV19,CASSTPGQGAVTGELFF,TGTGCCAGTAGTACACCGGGACAGGGGGCGGTCACCGGGGAGCTGTTTTTT
TRBJ2-2,-,TRBD1,TRBV29-1,CSVHMGQANTGELFF,TGCAGCGTCCACATGGGACAGGCAAACACCGGGGAGCTGTTTTTT
TRBJ2-1,-,TRBD2,TRBV19,CASSIDLSGTSGRSNEQFF,TGTGCCAGTAGTATAGATTTGTCGGGGACTAGCGGGAGGAGCAATGAGCAGTTCTTC
TRBJ1-5,-,-,TRBV19,CASSTSRDNQPQHF,TGTGCCAGTAGTACGTCCAGGGATAATCAGCCCCAGCATTTT
TRBJ1-5,once,TRBD1,TRBV5-1,CASRAGGNQPQHF,TGCGCCAGCAGAGCAGGGGGCAACCAGCCCCAGCATTTT
TRBJ1-5,-,-,TRBV19,CASNPQGSNQPQHF,TGTGCCAGTAACCCGCAGGGGAGCAATCAGCCCCAGCATTTT
TRBJ2-1,-,TRBD2,TRBV2,CASGGTSGIRNEQFF,TGTGCCAGCGGCGGGACTAGCGGGATCCGCAATGAGCAGTTCTTC
TRBJ2-5,-,-,TRBV28,CASSRPAGIKTQYF,TGTGCCAGCAGTCGGCCGGCGGGGATAAAGACCCAGTACTTC
TRBJ1-2,-,TRBD1,TRBV5-5,CASSLAGTGAYGYTF,TGTGCCAGCAGCCTGGCCGGGACAGGGGCCTATGGCTACACCTTC
TRBJ1-2,-,-,TRBV29-1,CSVAKAGNYGYTF,TGCAGCGTTGCTAAGGCGGGGAACTATGGCTACACCTTC
TRBJ2-3,-,-,TRBV7-2,CASSLRTPVTDTQYF,TGTGCCAGCAGCTTGCGGACACCCGTCACAGATACGCAGTATTTT
TRBJ2-3,-,TRBD2,TRBV18,CASSPRLAGGIDTQYF,TGTGCCAGCTCACCACGACTAGCGGGAGGAATAGATACGCAGTATTTT
TRBJ2-7,-,-,TRBV7-3,CASSLEGGRYEQYF,TGTGCCAGCAGCTTAGAGGGGGGGCGCTACGAGCAGTACTTC
TRBJ2-5,-,TRBD2,TRBV7-9,CASSSGLAEQETQYF,TGTGCCAGCAGCTCCGGGCTAGCGGAGCAAGAGACCCAGTACTTC
TRBJ2-1,-,TRBD2,TRBV4-2,CASSYRWSGLAGGRQFF,TGTGCCAGCAGCTACCGCTGGTCCGGACTAGCGGGAGGGAGGCAGTTCTTC
TRBJ2-7,-,-,TRBV4-2,CASSQDLGYEQYF,TGTGCCAGCAGCCAAGATCTCGGGTACGAGCAGTACTTC
TRBJ1-2,-,-,TRBV9,CASSVSRDLDGYTF,TGTGCCAGCAGCGTTTCCAGGGATTTAGATGGCTACACCTTC
TRBJ2-1,-,TRBD2,TRBV11-2,CASRRLAGAIDNEQFF,TGTGCCAGCAGACGGTTAGCGGGAGCAATCGACAATGAGCAGTTCTTC
TRBJ1-2,-,TRBD1,TRBV5-1,CASSRQGANGYTF,TGCGCCAGCAGCCGACAGGGGGCGAATGGCTACACCTTC